This TCR beta chain derives from a study of T cells in Graves' hyperthyroidism and ophthalmopathy. Study outcomes and limitations: Patients with ophthalmopathy were separated from those with stable hyperthyroidism by a 13 V-J model. Among clonotypes expanded in thyroid above 0.001, most were also found in blood.

There were TCR beta CDR3 regions amplified from RNA transcripts. HTBI primers drove first-round RT-PCR of the TCR CDR3. Via MiXCR, TCRdb re-called the multiplex PCR reads, giving one row per CDR3 protein. The data contain around 340,000 distinct CDR3 sequences, about 20% of them singletons. J gave up 6 bases and V 5 bases, and 16 bases lay outside the gene matches. Germline V gene data show CDR1 as MNHEY and CDR2 as SMNVEV (reference sequence). The CDR3 runs to 17 residues. About this clonotype: Antigen: not known.

Uncontrolled infection, other autoimmune disease, pregnancy or lactation excluded patients. The sequence was collected from a woman between 45 and 65 years old with Graves' hyperthyroidism. Sequenced input: blood. This chain uses TRBV27 with TRBJ2-4; 7 bases are shared with TRBD1. The CDR3 region has the DNA TGTGCCAGCAGTCCCAACTCTTTGACAGGGATGGGAAACATTCAGTACTTC. Amino acid sequence: CASSPNSLTGMGNIQYF.